This TCR beta chain was obtained from a study of cytomegalovirus exposure and HLA in healthy donors. Study-wide points: Later analysis indicated greater clonal expansion among HLA-associated TCR beta chains than among equally common other chains. The productive fraction for most TCR beta V segments was about 87% or about 30% in an earlier analysis. According to the study, roughly 180 TCR beta chains were cytomegalovirus-associated.

This clone was detected many times. Its specificity is unknown. The CDR3 sequence is 12 residues long. Germline values: CDR1 MNHNY, CDR2 SVGAGI (reference sequence). V was pared by 4 bases and J by 10 bases, with 14 bases between. A multiplex PCR was run with 60 Vbeta primers and 13 Jbeta primers. Repertoires were generated with immunoSEQ multiplex PCR, while TCRdb's copy carries only in-frame clones and drops some. The sample has some 90,000 clones; just under 80% are singletons. The chain has TRBV6-6 and TRBJ2-7; a possible D gene is TRBD1 (5 bases). This TCR was recovered from a woman between 35 and 50 years old in good health and CMV-seronegative. Sample: PBMCs. Here the CDR3 reads CASSSPQGLQYF. DNA of the CDR3: TGTGCCAGCAGTTCCCCTCAGGGTCTACAGTACTTC.